These 6 T cell receptor beta chains came from one sample sequenced in a study of T cells in Graves' hyperthyroidism and ophthalmopathy. TCR beta CDR3 sequences were amplified from RNA transcripts. The TCR CDR3 was amplified in a first-round RT-PCR using the HTBI primer set. Each CDR3 protein is one row after TCRdb ran MiXCR on the multiplex PCR reads. The sample has 500,000 to 650,000 distinct CDR3 sequences; 13% to 15% are singletons. The source material was blood. The receptor set was obtained from a woman aged 40 to 49 with Graves' hyperthyroidism.

This clonotype has ten or more counts. The genes are TRBV3-1 and TRBJ2-1, with 10 bases that match TRBD2. Germline CDR1 LGHDT, CDR2 YNNKEL (reference sequence). The CDR3 spans 16 residues. V was pared by 0 bases and J by 6 bases, with 5 bases of the junction left unmatched. This chain's CDR3 is CASSQDSRTSGNEQFF. The CDR3, as DNA: TGTGCCAGCAGCCAAGATTCGAGGACTAGCGGCAATGAGCAGTTCTTC.

The chain combines TRBV7-2 with TRBJ2-5, with 12 nucleotides matching TRBD2. J gave up 4 bases and V 2 bases, and 8 bases lay outside the gene matches. Germline-derived CDR1 and CDR2 are SGHTA and FQGNSA. The CDR3 is made up of 17 amino acids. The chain's CDR3 is CASSLMSASGRGETQYF. Here the CDR3 DNA reads TGTGCCAGCAGCTTAATGTCGGCTAGCGGGAGGGGAGAGACCCAGTACTTC.

This clonotype was found many times. The V call is TRBV12-3 or TRBV12-4, the J call TRBJ2-1; unclear D gene. The CDR3 contains 13 residues. The germline V and J ends were trimmed by 6 bases and 8 bases, with 14 bases remaining between them. For the CDR3, the DNA is TGTGCCAGCAGCGCCCCCGGCCGCGATGAGCAGTTCTTC. The encoded protein is CASSAPGRDEQFF.

This clonotype was picked up many times. The genes are TRBV11-2 and TRBJ2-7, with D unresolved. Germline-derived CDR1 and CDR2 are SGHAT and FQNNGV. This CDR3 comprises 15 residues. Trimming took off 0 bases at V and 2 bases at J, with 11 bases between the two ends. The CDR3 loop reads CASSLEGGPPYEQYF. The CDR3 region has the DNA TGTGCCAGCAGCTTAGAAGGCGGCCCGCCCTACGAGCAGTACTTC.

This clonotype was recorded at least ten times. The chain joins TRBV5-1 to TRBJ2-1; 8 bases line up with TRBD2. Per germline, CDR1 SGHRS and CDR2 YFSETQ. V lost 4 bases and J lost 6; bases outside the gene matches: 6. The CDR3 loop spans 14 amino acids. The CDR3 DNA reads TGCGCCAGCAGCACGGGACTAGAACGCAATGAGCAGTTCTTC. Protein sequence: CASSTGLERNEQFF.

This clonotype was counted ten times or more. The chain combines TRBV24-1 with TRBJ2-1, with D hard to call. The V gene's germline CDR1 is KGHDR and CDR2 SFDVKD. Trimming cost V 9 bases and J 5 bases, with 16 bases left between them. The CDR3 has 14 amino acids. DNA for the CDR3: TGTGCCACCCAGTCGACCAACCACCACAATGAGCAGTTCTTC. Translation gives CATQSTNHHNEQFF.